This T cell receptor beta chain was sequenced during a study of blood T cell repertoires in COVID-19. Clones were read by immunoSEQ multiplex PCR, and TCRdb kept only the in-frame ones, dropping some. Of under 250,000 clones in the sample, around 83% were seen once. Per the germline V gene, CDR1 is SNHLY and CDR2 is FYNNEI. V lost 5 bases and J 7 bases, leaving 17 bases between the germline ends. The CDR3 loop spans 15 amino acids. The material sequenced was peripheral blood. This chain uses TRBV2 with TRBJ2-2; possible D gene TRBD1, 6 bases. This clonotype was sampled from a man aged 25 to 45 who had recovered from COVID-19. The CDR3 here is CASSRLTGYNGELFF. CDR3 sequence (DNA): TGTGCCAGCAGTCGGCTAACAGGGTATAACGGGGAGCTGTTTTTT.